This T cell receptor beta chain stems from a study of cytomegalovirus exposure and HLA in healthy donors. Only in-frame clones appear in the TCRdb table, and some are missing; sequencing was by immunoSEQ multiplex PCR. The sample records about 360,000 clones, just over 85% being singletons. General observations from the study: Associated with cytomegalovirus, according to the listing, were some 180 TCR beta chains.

Note on this clone: Its target is unknown.

Per germline, CDR1 PRHDT and CDR2 FYEKMQ (reference sequence). V lost 1 base, J lost 1 base, and 7 bases lay in between. This CDR3 region has 14 residues. This sequence was found in a woman between 18 and 29 years old in good health and CMV-seronegative. The sequenced sample consisted of PBMCs. The V gene is TRBV13, the J gene TRBJ2-5; tentatively, D is TRBD2 (6 bases). The CDR3 here is CASSLAGVQETQYF. Here the CDR3 DNA reads TGTGCCAGCAGCTTAGCGGGGGTCCAAGAGACCCAGTACTTC.